This T cell receptor (beta chain) appears in the sequencing data of a study of vaccination effects on CD4 cells after COVID-19. Study overall: Everyone in the study got two shots of either the BNT162b2 or mRNA-1273 vaccine.

This clone came up once. Its target is unknown. Germline lookup yields CDR1 SGDLS and CDR2 YYNGEE. The germline V and J ends were trimmed by 2 bases and 2 bases, with 13 bases remaining between them. This CDR3 spans 15 amino acids. Findings of the study overall: Of the vaccine-induced clones from healthy vaccinees, merely 1 of 255 recognized common cold coronaviruses as well. Late after vaccination, infection- and vaccine-induced clones showed marked clonal contraction.

Produced via immunoSEQ multiplex PCR; TCRdb's table is partial and in-frame only. Seen here are about 41,000 clones, approximately 80% observed once, and the top ten hold about 3%. Peptide-pool stimulation followed by sequencing identified expanded antigen-specific CD4+ clonotypes in the ViraFEST assay. Once cultured for roughly nine days, the cells underwent separation to obtain CD4+ T cells. Negative nucleocapsid antibody tests before and after vaccination confirmed no previous SARS-CoV-2 infection. IL-2 at 9 to 10 IU/ml and peptides at about 10 ug/ml were added to cultured PBMC, approximately 1.9 million per well.

This chain uses TRBV9 with TRBJ1-1, with D possibly being TRBD1 (6 bases). The TCR comes from a human donor who received a COVID-19 vaccine. This specimen was CD4+ T cells from PBMCs cultured with HCoV-NL63 spike peptides, taken before COVID-19 vaccination. The DNA for the CDR3 is TGTGCCAGCAGCGTCTCACAGGGCGGCAACACTGAAGCTTTCTTT. Translated: CASSVSQGGNTEAFF.